This T cell receptor (beta chain) was sequenced during a study of post-analysis software for immune sequencing data. Background on the study: Disease courses included relapsing-remitting, secondary progressive and progressive-relapsing multiple sclerosis.

Trimming cost V 3 bases and J 7 bases, with 10 bases left between them. The CDR3 sequence is 12 residues long. The germline V gene has CDR1 SGHRS and CDR2 YFSETQ. This clonotype was seen a handful of times. Its antigen remains unidentified. Findings and caveats of the study: Significantly decreased normalized Chao1 diversity was recorded for multiple sclerosis patients relative to controls. Relative to controls, patients had a few TRBV segments at higher frequency, with TRBV5-6, TRBV5-1 and TRBV20-1 among these.

cDNA libraries of TCR beta carried unique molecular identifiers. The T cell input of about 0.85 to 10 million gave about half a million cDNA molecules. Via MiXCR, TCRdb re-called the PCR reads, giving one row per CDR3 protein. The repertoire holds around 200,000 distinct CDR3 sequences, 29% seen once, with 3% to 4% in the top ten. The TCR sequence derives from a girl aged 2-17 years with multiple sclerosis. The sequencing input was blood. The gene calls are TRBV5-1 and TRBJ1-1; maybe TRBD1 (6 bases). CDR3 bases: TGCGCCAGCAGCTCCCAGGGGTATGAAGCTTTCTTT. This gives the protein CASSSQGYEAFF.